This is a list of T cell receptor beta chains from one sample in a study of T-cell reconstitution after alpha-beta-depleted transplantation in children. TCRdb re-called the PCR reads through MiXCR, storing one row per CDR3 protein. The repertoire holds 250,000 to 300,000 distinct CDR3 sequences, with roughly 10% as singletons. Sequenced here: peripheral blood, sampled 180 days after TCRalphabeta/CD19-depleted stem cell transplant. The source is a male patient aged 2 to 10 who had a stem cell transplant for chronic granulomatous disease, so the T cells may come from the graft donor. Each CDR3 is given with its conserved first and last residue. A D gene is named only where the DNA matches it firmly. The size entry is marked missing in some rows and otherwise reads once, few, many or a size class.

v_call,d_call,clone_size,j_call,cdr3_nt,cdr3_aa
TRBV12-3/TRBV12-4,.,many,TRBJ1-6,TGTGCCAGCAGTTTATGGGGCGGTAATTCACCCCTCCACTTT,CASSLWGGNSPLHF
TRBV9,TRBD1,many,TRBJ1-2,TGTGCCAGCAGCCGGGGACAGGGAAAGGGCTACACCTTC,CASSRGQGKGYTF
TRBV20-1,TRBD1,many,TRBJ2-7,TGCAGTGCAGTAGGGTTTAAAGGACAGGGAAGAACCAACGAGCAGTACTTC,CSAVGFKGQGRTNEQYF
TRBV10-1,.,many,TRBJ2-3,TGCGCCAGCAGAGAGGATTTCGCAGATACGCAGTATTTT,CASREDFADTQYF
TRBV7-2,.,many,TRBJ1-6,TGTGCCAGCAGCCAAAAGCAGGGTTGGAGGGATTCACCCCTCCACTTT,CASSQKQGWRDSPLHF
TRBV28,.,.,TRBJ1-1,TGTGCCAGCAGTTTATGGAGGGGGGCGAACACTGAAGCTTTCTTT,CASSLWRGANTEAFF
TRBV25-1,.,many,TRBJ2-6,TGTGCCAGCAGTAAGCAGACCCTTCCTGGGGCCAACGTCCTGACTTTC,CASSKQTLPGANVLTF
TRBV12-3/TRBV12-4,.,many,TRBJ2-2,TGTGCCAGCAGTTTCGCTCGCACCGGGGAGCTGTTTTTT,CASSFARTGELFF
TRBV12-3/TRBV12-4,TRBD2,many,TRBJ2-5,TGTGCCAGCACCCACTCGACTAGCGGGCTCCAAGAGACCCAGTACTTC,CASTHSTSGLQETQYF
TRBV20-1,.,many,TRBJ2-1,TGCAGTGCTACCGCTAGCGCCAGCTCCTACAATGAGCAGTTCTTC,CSATASASSYNEQFF
TRBV5-1,.,many,TRBJ1-5,TGCGCCAGCAGCTTGTCCGCAGGGAGCAATCAGCCCCAGCATTTT,CASSLSAGSNQPQHF
TRBV5-1,.,many,TRBJ1-2,TGCGCCAGCAGCGATCAGGGGTGGTATGGCTACACCTTC,CASSDQGWYGYTF
TRBV5-1,TRBD1,many,TRBJ1-1,TGCGCCAGCAGTCATGGGACAGGGAACACTGAAGCTTTCTTT,CASSHGTGNTEAFF
TRBV2,.,many,TRBJ2-7,TGTGCCAGCAGTGTGGGGCCGAAGCGCGACGAGCAGTACTTC,CASSVGPKRDEQYF
TRBV5-6,TRBD2,few,TRBJ2-3,TGTGCCAGCAGCCCCTCGGTGCGGGGGGCGACAGATACGCAGTATTTT,CASSPSVRGATDTQYF
TRBV12-3/TRBV12-4,.,many,TRBJ2-1,TGTGCCAGCAGTCCTAACAACAATGAGCAGTTCTTC,CASSPNNNEQFF